These 22 T cell receptor beta chains originate from one sample sequenced in a study of identical twins. TCRdb analysed the 5' RACE reads with MiXCR anew, one entry per CDR3 protein. This table has around 960,000 distinct CDR3 sequences, approximately 13% appearing once. The same data also went into a second study, on yellow fever vaccine responses in identical twins.

The sequencing input was PBMCs. These receptors all come from a woman between 18 and 30 years old in good health.

The chain has TRBV7-9 and TRBJ1-1; the D gene is possibly TRBD1 (6 bases). The V gene lost 3 bases and the J gene lost 0 bases, with 14 bases spanning the gap. This CDR3 is built from 16 residues. CDR1 is SEHNR and CDR2 is FQNEAQ in the germline V gene (reference sequence). CDR3 sequence reads: CASSLPQGEVNTEAFF. The CDR3 DNA follows: TGTGCCAGCAGCTTGCCACAGGGAGAGGTGAACACTGAAGCTTTCTTT.

The sample holds a few counts of this clonotype. The genes are TRBV11-1 and TRBJ2-7; D perhaps matches TRBD2 (5 bases). The CDR3 runs 18 residues. Trimming removed 5 bases at V and 0 bases at J, with 23 bases between. The germline gives CDR1 SGHAT, CDR2 FQDESV (reference sequence). The CDR3 loop is CASSPKLKDGKGSYEQYF. In nucleotides, the CDR3 is TGTGCCAGCAGCCCCAAACTTAAAGACGGGAAGGGCTCCTACGAGCAGTACTTC.

The sample holds many counts of this clonotype. Its ends do not fully match the called genes, so a read error is possible. V gene TRBV12-3 or TRBV12-4 combines with J gene TRBJ2-2; 9 nucleotides align to TRBD2. This CDR3 spans 15 amino acids. CDR3 in amino acids: CASTLAGANTGELFF. The CDR3 nucleotides are TGTGCCAGCACTTTAGCGGGGGCGAACACCGGGGAGCTGTTTTTT.

Many counts were recorded for this clonotype. The gene calls are TRBV7-9 and TRBJ1-4; D gene unclear. The CDR3 is 13 residues long. The ends were cut back, 3 bases at V and 8 bases at J, with 10 bases in the middle. CDR1 is SEHNR and CDR2 is FQNEAQ in the germline V gene (reference sequence). The CDR3 here is CASSFKVGEKLFF. Here the CDR3 DNA reads TGTGCCAGCAGCTTTAAAGTAGGAGAAAAACTGTTTTTT.

The chain uses TRBV18 and TRBJ1-1; 8 nucleotides line up with TRBD1. Germline lookup yields CDR1 KGHSH and CDR2 LQKENI. V lost 5 bases to trimming and J lost 0 bases; unmatched junction nucleotides: 5. The CDR3 consists of 15 residues. The CDR3 protein is CASSNRQGMNTEAFF. The CDR3 DNA reads as TGTGCCAGCTCAAACAGACAGGGGATGAACACTGAAGCTTTCTTT.

This clonotype was seen only a few times. The chain links TRBV5-1 to TRBJ1-2; D might be TRBD1 (6 bases). From germline, CDR1 is SGHRS and CDR2 YFSETQ. Trimming removed 0 bases from V and 0 bases from J, with 9 bases in between. CDR3 length: 15 residues. Here the CDR3 DNA reads TGCGCCAGCAGCTTGGTTCAGGGGACTAACTATGGCTACACCTTC. Its translation: CASSLVQGTNYGYTF.

The chain carries TRBV20-1 and TRBJ2-6, with a possible D match to TRBD2 (6 bases). This CDR3 contains 15 residues. V lost 6 bases to trimming and J lost 0 bases, with 12 bases between them. Germline CDR1 is DFQATT and CDR2 is SNEGSKA (reference sequence). The CDR3 region has the DNA TGCAGTGCCCATAGCGGAACCTCTGGGGCCAACGTCCTGACTTTC. It translates to CSAHSGTSGANVLTF.

V is TRBV7-8 and J is TRBJ2-7, with 8 positions matching TRBD2. After removal of 5 bases from V and 6 bases from J, the junction contained 9 bases not matched to a gene. Germline V gene lookup returns CDR1 SGHVS and CDR2 FQNEAQ. The CDR3 has 14 amino acids. The CDR3 sequence: CASSPHTGGLEQYV. DNA for the CDR3: TGTGCCAGCAGCCCCCATACGGGGGGGCTCGAGCAGTACGTC.

V usage is TRBV2 and J usage is TRBJ1-2; tentative D call: TRBD1 (6 bases). The CDR3 runs 16 residues. CDR1 SNHLY and CDR2 FYNNEI come from the germline V gene. The ends were cut back, 7 bases at V and 7 bases at J, with 25 bases in the middle. DNA of the CDR3: TGTGCCAGCATCGGGTCTTCAGGGGAAAAGTTGAGTGGCTACACCTTC. Amino acids: CASIGSSGEKLSGYTF.

The V call is TRBV4-3, the J call TRBJ1-1, with a possible D match to TRBD1 (6 bases). Looked up from germline, CDR1 is LGHNA and CDR2 is YSLEER. The CDR3 has 18 residues. The CDR3 loop is CVDTTGSQVYREDTEAFF. In DNA form, the CDR3 reads TGCGTTGATACCACTGGCAGCCAAGTATACAGGGAGGACACTGAAGCTTTCTTT.

This clonotype appeared a few times. This chain uses TRBV7-9 with TRBJ2-5; D perhaps matches TRBD1 (5 bases). This CDR3 spans 13 amino acids. The V end lost 10 bases, the J end lost 5 bases, and 17 bases lay between the germline ends. Germline V gene sequence: CDR1 SEHNR, CDR2 FQNEAQ (reference sequence). The CDR3 loop reads CATKGPLRETQYF. The CDR3 DNA reads as TGTGCCACCAAGGGGCCCCTTAGGGAGACCCAGTACTTC.

The genes are TRBV2 and TRBJ1-2, with 8 bases fitting TRBD1. CDR3 size: 15 residues. Germline assignment: CDR1 SNHLY and CDR2 FYNNEI. J was trimmed by 7 bases and V by 6 bases; bases with no gene match: 13. CDR3 sequence reads: CASREPDRVSGGYTF. Here the CDR3 DNA reads TGTGCCAGCAGGGAACCGGACAGGGTATCGGGTGGCTACACCTTC. Looking up the rest from reference TRBV2 and TRBJ1-2 gives the full variable domain: EPEVTQTPSHQVTQMGQEVILRCVPISNHLYFYWYRQILGQKVEFLVSFYNNEISEKSEIFDDQFSVERPDGSNFTLKIRSTKLEDSAMYFCASREPDRVSGGYTFGSGTRLTVV.

This clonotype was recorded many times. This sequence joins TRBV28 and TRBJ2-7, with D possibly matching TRBD1 (6 bases). Germline values: CDR1 MDHEN, CDR2 SYDVKM. The germline V and J ends were trimmed by 10 bases and 0 bases, with 13 bases remaining between them. This CDR3 is built from 13 residues. The CDR3 protein is CATDDRRSYEQYF. The CDR3 DNA follows: TGTGCCACAGATGACAGGCGCTCCTACGAGCAGTACTTC.

This clonotype was seen more than once but under ten times. This chain uses TRBV29-1 with TRBJ2-1; 11 bases match TRBD2. CDR3 size: 17 residues. After removal of 7 bases from V and 2 bases from J, the junction contained 13 bases not matched to a gene. Germline CDR1 SQVTM, CDR2 ANQGSEA. Here the CDR3 DNA reads TGCAGCGCTGAGGGACTAGCGGACAAAGGTGCCTACAATGAGCAGTTCTTC. Its protein is CSAEGLADKGAYNEQFF.

The CDR3 here is CASSSGLAGYSYEQYF. For the CDR3, the DNA is TGTGCCAGCAGCTCGGGACTAGCGGGATACTCCTACGAGCAGTACTTC. The rearrangement joins TRBV7-9 to TRBJ2-7, with 13 bases aligning to TRBD2. The CDR3 sequence is 16 residues long. Germline V lookup: CDR1 SEHNR, CDR2 FQNEAQ (reference sequence). J was trimmed by 0 bases and V by 4 bases; bases with no gene match: 3.

This clonotype was counted many times. V gene TRBV3-1 combines with J gene TRBJ1-6; D call uncertain. The V gene lost 3 bases and the J gene lost 13 bases, with 13 bases spanning the gap. The CDR3 covers 13 residues. Germline CDR1 LGHDT, CDR2 YNNKEL (reference sequence). In nucleotides, the CDR3 is TGTGCCAGCAGCCAGGAACATTTACGGCCCCTCCACTTT. Protein: CASSQEHLRPLHF.

This clonotype has ten or more counts. The chain has TRBV11-2 and TRBJ2-3; possibly TRBD2 for D (6 bases). V lost 1 base and J 4 bases, leaving 12 bases between the germline ends. Germline lookup yields CDR1 SGHAT and CDR2 FQNNGV. This CDR3 has 15 residues. The CDR3 DNA reads TGTGCCAGCAGCTTAGCGGGAGTTATGGCAGATACGCAGTATTTT. Its protein is CASSLAGVMADTQYF.

The V call is TRBV9, the J call TRBJ2-3; weak D call: TRBD1 (5 bases). Trimming stripped 4 bases from V and 1 base from J, with 10 bases between. The CDR3 sequence is 14 residues long. Germline CDR1 is SGDLS and CDR2 is YYNGEE. CDR3 sequence: CASSPHRRTDTQYF. The CDR3 DNA follows: TGTGCCAGCAGCCCGCACAGGCGCACAGATACGCAGTATTTT.

There are a few counts of this clonotype. The V gene is TRBV5-1, the J gene TRBJ2-1; the D is unclear. Trimming left V 6 bases short and J 7 bases short, with 14 bases between. Germline V lookup: CDR1 SGHRS, CDR2 YFSETQ. The CDR3 loop spans 13 amino acids. CDR3 coding DNA: TGCGCCAGCACCCCGGGTGAGGTGAATGAGCAGTTCTTC. This gives the protein CASTPGEVNEQFF.

This sequence joins TRBV6-1 and TRBJ2-3, with D maybe TRBD1 (5 bases). Trimming left V 2 bases short and J 7 bases short, with 10 bases between. The germline gives CDR1 MNHNS, CDR2 SASEGT. CDR3 length equals 13 residues. The CDR3 sequence: CASSELDSYTQYF. The CDR3 DNA follows: TGTGCCAGCAGTGAATTAGACAGTTATACGCAGTATTTT.

This clonotype has ten or more counts. The DNA of the CDR3 is TGCGCCAGCAGCTTAGACTCGCGAGATTACAATGAGCAGTTCTTC. It yields the protein CASSLDSRDYNEQFF. V and J are TRBV5-1 and TRBJ2-1; D gene uncertain. V was trimmed by 2 bases and J by 4 bases, leaving 13 bases between them. Per germline, CDR1 SGHRS and CDR2 YFSETQ. The CDR3 spans 15 residues.

This clonotype was detected ten times or more. This rearrangement joins TRBV4-1 to TRBJ1-5; D is possibly TRBD1 (5 bases). V lost 1 base and J lost 3, with 10 bases in between. CDR3 length: 15 amino acids. From germline, CDR1 is MGHRA and CDR2 YSYEKL. This CDR3 reads CASSQVAGINQPQHF. The CDR3 coding sequence is TGCGCCAGCAGCCAAGTCGCAGGGATCAATCAGCCCCAGCATTTT.